These 27 T cell receptor beta chains share one sample of origin, sequenced in a study of shared clonotypes between healthy human individuals. Produced via immunoSEQ multiplex PCR; TCRdb's table is partial and in-frame only. Of 2 million to 3 million clones listed, approximately 92% are singletons. Material for sequencing was naive CD4+ T cells sorted from blood. Subset denoted: CD45RA+ positively selected. The receptors stem from a man aged 18 to 35 in good health.

V is TRBV20-1 and J is TRBJ1-2, with D unresolved. CDR3 length: 11 amino acids. V was cut by 4 bases and J by 8 bases, with 11 bases left in between. Germline-derived CDR1 and CDR2 are DFQATT and SNEGSKA (reference sequence). This chain's CDR3 is CSATFLEGYTF. The CDR3 DNA reads as TGCAGTGCTACCTTTTTGGAGGGCTACACCTTC.

This chain links TRBV30 with TRBJ1-5; D is undetermined. V was cut by 8 bases and J by 2 bases, with 13 bases left in between. CDR1 is GTSNPN, CDR2 SVGIG, per germline (reference sequence). The CDR3 runs to 13 residues. CDR3 DNA: TGTGCCCGTACACCGTTGGGCAATCAGCCCCAGCATTTT. Translating it yields CARTPLGNQPQHF.

This chain connects TRBV27 to TRBJ2-7; D is possibly TRBD1 (5 bases). This CDR3 is 13 amino acids long. Trimming took off 5 bases at V and 1 base at J, with 9 bases between the two ends. Germline CDR1 MNHEY, CDR2 SMNVEV (reference sequence). The CDR3 region is CASSQGPSYEQYF. The DNA for the CDR3 is TGTGCCAGCAGTCAGGGCCCTTCCTACGAGCAGTACTTC.

V gene TRBV19 combines with J gene TRBJ2-1; no firm D call. This CDR3 region has 15 residues. Germline V gives CDR1 LNHDA, CDR2 SQIVND (reference sequence). Trimming removed 6 bases from V and 0 bases from J, with 12 bases in between. CDR3 DNA sequence: TGTGCCAGTAGCCTCGGACCAAACTCCTACAATGAGCAGTTCTTC. Translation gives CASSLGPNSYNEQFF.

The CDR3 region is CASSPARTSGSTQYF. As DNA, the CDR3 is TGTGCCAGCAGCCCAGCCCGGACTAGCGGGAGTACGCAGTATTTT. The chain employs TRBV7-2 and TRBJ2-3; TRBD2 matches 13 bases. Germline V gene sequence: CDR1 SGHTA, CDR2 FQGNSA. J gave up 8 bases and V 5 bases, and 7 bases lay outside the gene matches. This CDR3 is 15 amino acids long.

The J gene is TRBJ2-2, the V gene TRBV4-1; 7 bases match TRBD1. The CDR3 is made up of 15 amino acids. J was trimmed by 7 bases and V by 4 bases; bases with no gene match: 9. Germline V lookup: CDR1 MGHRA, CDR2 YSYEKL. The CDR3 region has the DNA TGCGCCAGCAGCCCTACCGACAGGGTGGGCGGGGAGCTGTTTTTT. It codes for CASSPTDRVGGELFF.

This chain connects TRBV6-5 to TRBJ1-1, with D possibly matching TRBD1 (5 bases). Looked up from germline, CDR1 is MNHEY and CDR2 is SVGAGI. The length of the CDR3 is 14 residues. V dropped 7 bases and J dropped 0 bases, with 12 bases sitting between them. The CDR3 protein is CASKGSGLNTEAFF. CDR3 sequence (DNA): TGTGCCAGCAAAGGGTCGGGGCTGAACACTGAAGCTTTCTTT.

The chain is built from TRBV28 and TRBJ2-7; the match to TRBD1 covers 7 bases. CDR3 size: 12 residues. Losses at the gene ends were 6 bases for V and 12 bases for J; bases not matched to a gene: 11. CDR1 and CDR2 (germline): MDHEN, SYDVKM. CDR3 region: CASSNRGRSPYF. In nucleotides, the CDR3 is TGTGCCAGCAGCAACAGGGGCCGCAGCCCGTACTTC.

This chain joins TRBV29-1 and TRBJ2-1, with TRBD1 identical over 9 bases. The CDR3 contains 15 residues. V shed 0 bases, J shed 6 bases, and the junction held 6 bases outside the gene matches. Looked up from germline, CDR1 is SQVTM and CDR2 is ANQGSEA. The CDR3 DNA reads as TGCAGCGTTGAAGATACGGGACAGGGTTTCAATGAGCAGTTCTTC. This encodes CSVEDTGQGFNEQFF.

The count of this clone is one. The chain joins TRBV28 to TRBJ2-4; the match to TRBD1 covers 8 bases. Germline CDR1 reads MDHEN; CDR2 reads SYDVKM. The CDR3 is 15 residues long. The V gene end was trimmed by 5 bases and the J gene end by 2 bases; junction bases not matched to a gene: 5. The CDR3 nucleotides are TGTGCCAGCAGTAACCGACAGGGGTCCAAAAACATTCAGTACTTC. It translates to CASSNRQGSKNIQYF.

The chain recombines TRBV4-3 with TRBJ2-2; the match to TRBD2 covers 15 bases. This CDR3 has 18 residues. Germline V CDR1 and CDR2: LGHNA, YSLEER. V lost 0 bases, J lost 3 bases, and 2 bases stayed unmatched. CDR3 DNA sequence: TGCGCCAGCAGCCAAGAACGGACTAGCGGGAGGGACACCGGGGAGCTGTTTTTT. It encodes CASSQERTSGRDTGELFF.

The J gene is TRBJ1-2, the V gene TRBV18; TRBD1 is a possible D gene (5 bases). Per the germline V gene, CDR1 is KGHSH and CDR2 is LQKENI. Trimming pared 3 bases from V and 7 bases from J, leaving 12 bases between. The CDR3 has 13 residues. The CDR3 bases are TGTGCCAGCTCACCGAATCTAGACAGTGGCTACACCTTC. Encoded protein: CASSPNLDSGYTF.

This clone was counted only a few times. The chain employs TRBV10-1 and TRBJ1-1; D possibly corresponds to TRBD1 (6 bases). Trimming shortened V by 7 bases and J by 2 bases, and 14 bases separated the two germline ends. The CDR3 loop spans 14 amino acids. CDR1 WNHNN and CDR2 SYGVQD come from the germline V gene (reference sequence). CDR3 sequence (DNA): TGCGCCAGCACTCCCGGGACAAGCAACACTGAAGCTTTCTTT. This codes for CASTPGTSNTEAFF.

The genes are TRBV7-2 and TRBJ2-1; 7 bases are a match to TRBD2. The CDR3 spans 12 residues. Germline V gives CDR1 SGHTA, CDR2 FQGNSA. V dropped 4 bases and J dropped 7; count of bases not matched to a gene: 1. Written as DNA, the CDR3 is TGTGCCAGCAGCTCTAGCGGTAATGAGCAGTTCTTC. This gives the protein CASSSSGNEQFF.

The chain combines TRBV30 with TRBJ1-2, with 7 bases aligning to TRBD1. CDR3 length: 13 amino acids. The J segment lost 8 bases and the V segment lost 2 bases, leaving 8 bases of the junction unmatched. Per the germline V gene, CDR1 is GTSNPN and CDR2 is SVGIG (reference sequence). CDR3 coding DNA: TGTGCCTGGAGTACGCAGGGGGGGGAAGGCTACACCTTC. This gives the protein CAWSTQGGEGYTF. The complete variable domain, with remaining parts taken from reference TRBV30 and TRBJ1-2, reads SQTIHQWPATLVQPVGSPLSLECTVEGTSNPNLYWYRQAAGRGLQLLFYSVGIGQISSEVPQNLSASRPQDRQFILSSKKLLLSDSGFYLCAWSTQGGEGYTFGSGTRLTVV.

This chain links TRBV4-1 with TRBJ1-5; D uncertain. Between the trimmed V and J ends, which lost 0 bases and 3 bases, there was a span of 12 bases. CDR3 length: 16 amino acids. From germline, CDR1 is MGHRA and CDR2 YSYEKL. The CDR3 DNA is TGCGCCAGCAGCCAAGATAGAACAGCATCCAATCAGCCCCAGCATTTT. Translation: CASSQDRTASNQPQHF.

The CDR3 sequence is CASSPPGTGGETQYF. In DNA form, the CDR3 reads TGTGCCAGCAGCCCCCCCGGGACTGGCGGGGAGACCCAGTACTTC. The rearrangement uses TRBV7-9 and TRBJ2-5, with a possible D match to TRBD2 (6 bases). Trimming took 5 bases from V and 5 from J, leaving 18 bases between them. CDR1 is SEHNR and CDR2 is FQNEAQ in the germline V gene (reference sequence). This CDR3 has 15 amino acids.

This chain links TRBV6-1 with TRBJ1-2; 9 nucleotides line up with TRBD1. CDR3 length: 13 residues. The germline V gene encodes CDR1 MNHNS and CDR2 SASEGT. With 5 bases clipped from V and 7 bases from J, the junction kept 5 bases outside the gene matches. The CDR3 DNA reads as TGTGCCAGCAGTCAACAGGGGGCAGGTGGCTACACCTTC. Translation gives CASSQQGAGGYTF.

V gene TRBV14 combines with J gene TRBJ2-4, with D maybe TRBD2 (6 bases). Trimming took 5 bases from V and 9 from J, leaving 17 bases between them. The germline gives CDR1 SGHDN, CDR2 FVKESK. The CDR3 totals 14 residues. As DNA, the CDR3 is TGTGCCAGCAGCGGGGTTGGGGGGACGAGCATTCAGTACTTC. As protein: CASSGVGGTSIQYF.

V is TRBV28 and J is TRBJ1-2; 7 nucleotides match TRBD1. The CDR3 totals 14 residues. V shed 7 bases, J shed 5 bases, and the junction held 10 bases outside the gene matches. CDR1 is MDHEN and CDR2 is SYDVKM in the germline V gene. CDR3 protein: CASIQGDGTYGYTF. Written as DNA, the CDR3 is TGTGCCAGCATCCAGGGGGACGGCACGTATGGCTACACCTTC.

The chain couples TRBV9 to TRBJ2-7; perhaps TRBD2 as D (5 bases). The CDR3 is 14 amino acids. V dropped 0 bases and J dropped 6 bases, with 13 bases sitting between them. CDR1 and CDR2 from the germline V gene are SGDLS and YYNGEE. The CDR3 nucleotides are TGTGCCAGCAGCGTAGGTCTAACAAGCGGCGAGCAGTACTTC. It is translated as CASSVGLTSGEQYF. Supplemented by reference TRBV9 and TRBJ2-7, the full variable domain reads DSGVTQTPKHLITATGQRVTLRCSPRSGDLSVYWYQQSLDQGLQFLIQYYNGEERAKGNILERFSAQQFPDLHSELNLSSLELGDSALYFCASSVGLTSGEQYFGPGTRLTVT.

The CDR3 here is CASRLWATNEKLFF. The CDR3 DNA follows: TGTGCCAGTAGGTTGTGGGCAACTAATGAAAAACTGTTTTTT. The rearrangement links TRBV19 to TRBJ1-4, with D hard to call. Germline lookup yields CDR1 LNHDA and CDR2 SQIVND (reference sequence). Trimming pared 6 bases from V and 0 bases from J, leaving 8 bases between. The CDR3 covers 14 residues.

The chain links TRBV18 to TRBJ1-4, with D tentatively TRBD1 (5 bases). Per germline, CDR1 KGHSH and CDR2 LQKENI. The CDR3 length is 18 residues. Trimming left V 5 bases short and J 2 bases short, with 21 bases between. The CDR3 is CASSFTGTMLATNEKLFF. As DNA, the CDR3 is TGTGCCAGCTCATTTACCGGGACTATGCTAGCTACTAATGAAAAACTGTTTTTT. Using reference TRBV18 and TRBJ1-4 for the parts outside the CDR3, the full variable domain is NAGVMQNPRHLVRRRGQEARLRCSPMKGHSHVYWYRQLPEEGLKFMVYLQKENIIDESGMPKERFSAEFPKEGPSILRIQQVVRGDSAAYFCASSFTGTMLATNEKLFFGSGTQLSVL.

The J gene is TRBJ1-1, the V gene TRBV21-1; TRBD1 is the table's D call, not checked against the DNA. TRBV21-1 is a pseudogene segment. This CDR3 region has 15 residues. CDR3 region: CASSPNQTGNTEAFF. CDR3 DNA: TGTGCCAGCAGTCCAAACCAGACAGGGAACACTGAAGCTTTCTTT.

The genes are TRBV19 and TRBJ2-3, with a weak D call TRBD1 (6 bases). Deletions cut 6 bases from V and 1 base from J, with 14 bases between. There are 15 residues in the CDR3. Germline values: CDR1 LNHDA, CDR2 SQIVND (reference sequence). CDR3 sequence (DNA): TGTGCCAGTAGGAAGGGGGAGCTGGGCACAGATACGCAGTATTTT. Its translation: CASRKGELGTDTQYF.

This clone was observed a single time. The CDR3 nucleotides read TGTGCCAGCAGTGGAATGAGAGAGCGGCAGAGTGAGCAGTTCTTC. This sequence encodes CASSGMRERQSEQFF. V and J are TRBV7-2 and TRBJ2-1, with D tentatively TRBD2 (5 bases). V was shortened by 6 bases and J by 9 bases, with 21 bases between the two germline ends. CDR1 SGHTA and CDR2 FQGNSA come from the germline V gene. The CDR3 is made up of 15 amino acids.

The chain carries TRBV5-5 and TRBJ2-7; TRBD2 aligns across 8 bases. The germline V gene encodes CDR1 SGHKS and CDR2 YYEKEE (reference sequence). V trimming: 0 bases; J trimming: 3 bases; junction bases outside the gene matches: 8. This CDR3 is built from 16 residues. The CDR3 bases are TGTGCCAGCAGCTTGGACCTGGGGACTAGGGTCTACGAGCAGTACTTC. It codes for CASSLDLGTRVYEQYF.